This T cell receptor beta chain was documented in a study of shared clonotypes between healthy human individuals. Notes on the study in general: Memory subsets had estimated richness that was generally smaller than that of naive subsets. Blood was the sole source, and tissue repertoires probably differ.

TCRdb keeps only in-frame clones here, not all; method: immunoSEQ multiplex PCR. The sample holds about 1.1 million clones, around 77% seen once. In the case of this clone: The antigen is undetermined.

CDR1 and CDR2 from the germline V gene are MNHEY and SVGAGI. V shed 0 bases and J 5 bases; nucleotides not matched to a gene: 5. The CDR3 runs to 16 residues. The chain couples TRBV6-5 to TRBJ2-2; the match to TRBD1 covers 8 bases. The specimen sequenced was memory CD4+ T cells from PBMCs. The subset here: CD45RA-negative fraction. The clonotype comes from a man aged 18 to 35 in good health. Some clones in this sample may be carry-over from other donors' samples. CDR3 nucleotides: TGTGCCAGCAGTTACTCCTCAGGGGGCTTAACCGGGGAGCTGTTTTTT. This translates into CASSYSSGGLTGELFF.